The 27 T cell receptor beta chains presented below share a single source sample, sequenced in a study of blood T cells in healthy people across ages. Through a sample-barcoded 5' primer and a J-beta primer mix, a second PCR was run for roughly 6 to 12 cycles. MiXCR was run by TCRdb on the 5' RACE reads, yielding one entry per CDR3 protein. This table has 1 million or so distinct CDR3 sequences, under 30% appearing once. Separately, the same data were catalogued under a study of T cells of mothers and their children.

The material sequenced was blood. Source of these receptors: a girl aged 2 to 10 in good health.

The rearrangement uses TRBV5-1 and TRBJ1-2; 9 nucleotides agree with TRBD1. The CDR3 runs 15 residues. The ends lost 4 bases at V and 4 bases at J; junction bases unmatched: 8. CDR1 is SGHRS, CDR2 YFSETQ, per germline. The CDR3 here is CASSQTGQGSYGYTF. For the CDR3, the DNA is TGCGCCAGCAGCCAAACTGGACAGGGGAGCTATGGCTACACCTTC.

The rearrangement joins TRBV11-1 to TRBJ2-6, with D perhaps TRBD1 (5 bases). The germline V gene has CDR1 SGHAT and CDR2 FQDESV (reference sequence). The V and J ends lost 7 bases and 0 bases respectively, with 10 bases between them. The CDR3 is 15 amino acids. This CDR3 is CASTDRHSGANVLTF. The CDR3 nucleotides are TGTGCCAGCACCGACAGACACTCTGGGGCCAACGTCCTGACTTTC.

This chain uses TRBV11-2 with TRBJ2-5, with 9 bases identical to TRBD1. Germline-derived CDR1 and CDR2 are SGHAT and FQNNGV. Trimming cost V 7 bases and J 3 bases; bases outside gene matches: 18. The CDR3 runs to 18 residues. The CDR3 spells CASNVDPGTGRPKETQYF. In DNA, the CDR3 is TGTGCCAGCAACGTCGACCCCGGGACAGGGCGGCCAAAAGAGACCCAGTACTTC.

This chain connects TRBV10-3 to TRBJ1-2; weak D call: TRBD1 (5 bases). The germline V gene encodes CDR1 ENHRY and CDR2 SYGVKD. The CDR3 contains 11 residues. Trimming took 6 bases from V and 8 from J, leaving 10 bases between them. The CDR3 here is CAISGQGGYTF. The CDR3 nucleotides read TGTGCCATCAGCGGGCAGGGCGGCTACACCTTC.

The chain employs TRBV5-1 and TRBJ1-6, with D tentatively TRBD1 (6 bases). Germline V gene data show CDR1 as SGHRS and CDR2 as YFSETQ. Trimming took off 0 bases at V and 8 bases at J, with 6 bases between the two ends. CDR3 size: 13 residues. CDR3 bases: TGCGCCAGCAGCTTGGACAGGGATTCACCCCTCCACTTT. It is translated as CASSLDRDSPLHF.

DNA for the CDR3: TGTGCCAGCAGTTTACGAGGGGGACAGGGGGGAAACATTCAGTACTTC. This translates into CASSLRGGQGGNIQYF. The V gene is TRBV12-3 or TRBV12-4, the J gene TRBJ2-4; 11 bases fit TRBD1. The CDR3 is 16 residues long. V trimming: 2 bases; J trimming: 6 bases; junction bases outside the gene matches: 6.

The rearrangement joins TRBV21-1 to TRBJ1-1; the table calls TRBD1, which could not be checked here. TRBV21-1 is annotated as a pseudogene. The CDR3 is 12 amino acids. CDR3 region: CASGQGVTKAFF. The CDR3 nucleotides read TGTGCCAGCGGACAGGGGGTTACTAAAGCTTTCTTT.

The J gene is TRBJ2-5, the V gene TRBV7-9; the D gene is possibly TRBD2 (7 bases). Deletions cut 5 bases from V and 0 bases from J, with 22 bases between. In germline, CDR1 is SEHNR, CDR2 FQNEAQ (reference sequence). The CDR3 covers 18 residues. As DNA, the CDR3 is TGTGCCAGCAGCCCAGAGGTCGCCGTCGGGGGGCACCAAGAGACCCAGTACTTC. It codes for CASSPEVAVGGHQETQYF. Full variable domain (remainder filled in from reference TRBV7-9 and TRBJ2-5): DTGVSQNPRHKITKRGQNVTFRCDPISEHNRLYWYRQTLGQGPEFLTYFQNEAQLEKSRLLSDRFSAERPKGSFSTLEIQRTEQGDSAMYLCASSPEVAVGGHQETQYFGPGTRLLVL.

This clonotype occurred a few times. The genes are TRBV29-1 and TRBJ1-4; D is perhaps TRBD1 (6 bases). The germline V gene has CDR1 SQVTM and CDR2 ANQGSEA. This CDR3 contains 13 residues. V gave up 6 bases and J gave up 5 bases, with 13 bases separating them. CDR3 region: CSVGTWKNEKLFF. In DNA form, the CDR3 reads TGCAGCGTAGGGACATGGAAGAATGAAAAACTGTTTTTT. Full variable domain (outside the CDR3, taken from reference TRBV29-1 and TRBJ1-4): SAVISQKPSRDICQRGTSLTIQCQVDSQVTMMFWYRQQPGQSLTLIATANQGSEATYESGFVIDKFPISRPNLTFSTLTVSNMSPEDSSIYLCSVGTWKNEKLFFGSGTQLSVL.

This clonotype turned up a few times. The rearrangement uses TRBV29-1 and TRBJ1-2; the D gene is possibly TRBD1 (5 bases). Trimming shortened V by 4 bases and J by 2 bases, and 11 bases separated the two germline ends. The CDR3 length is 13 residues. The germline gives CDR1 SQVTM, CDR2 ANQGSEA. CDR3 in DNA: TGCAGCGTTGTCAACAGGCAAAACTATGGCTACACCTTC. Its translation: CSVVNRQNYGYTF.

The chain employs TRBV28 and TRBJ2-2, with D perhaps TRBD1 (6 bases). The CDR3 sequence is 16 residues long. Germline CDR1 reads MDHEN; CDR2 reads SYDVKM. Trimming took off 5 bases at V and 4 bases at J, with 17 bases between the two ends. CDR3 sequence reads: CASSPTGTLLTGELFF. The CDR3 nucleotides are TGTGCCAGCAGTCCAACCGGGACACTACTCACCGGGGAGCTGTTTTTT.

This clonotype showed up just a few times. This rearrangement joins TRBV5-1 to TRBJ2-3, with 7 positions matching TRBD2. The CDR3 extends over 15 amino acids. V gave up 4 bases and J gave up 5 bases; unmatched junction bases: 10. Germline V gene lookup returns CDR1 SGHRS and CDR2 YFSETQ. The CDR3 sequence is CASSPWPREKDTQYF. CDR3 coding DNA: TGCGCCAGCAGCCCCTGGCCGCGGGAGAAAGATACGCAGTATTTT.

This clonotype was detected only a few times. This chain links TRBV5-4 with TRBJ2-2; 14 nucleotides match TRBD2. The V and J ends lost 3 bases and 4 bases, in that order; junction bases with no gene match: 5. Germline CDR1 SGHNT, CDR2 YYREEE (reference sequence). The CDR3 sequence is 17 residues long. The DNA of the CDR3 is TGTGCCAGCAGCTCCGGACTAGCGGGGGGCCGCACCGGGGAGCTGTTTTTT. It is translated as CASSSGLAGGRTGELFF.

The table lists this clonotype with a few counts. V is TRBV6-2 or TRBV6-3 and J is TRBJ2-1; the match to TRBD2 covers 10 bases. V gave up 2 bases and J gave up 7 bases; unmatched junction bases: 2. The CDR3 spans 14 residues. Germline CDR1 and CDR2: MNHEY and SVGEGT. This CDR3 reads CASSYPSGGNEQFF. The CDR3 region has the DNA TGTGCCAGCAGTTACCCTAGCGGGGGAAATGAGCAGTTCTTC.

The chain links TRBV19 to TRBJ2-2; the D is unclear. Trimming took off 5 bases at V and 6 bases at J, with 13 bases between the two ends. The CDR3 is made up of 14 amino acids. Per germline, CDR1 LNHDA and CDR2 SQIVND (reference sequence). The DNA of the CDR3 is TGTGCCAGTAGTGCCGAGACCTTGGCCGGGGAGCTGTTTTTT. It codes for CASSAETLAGELFF.

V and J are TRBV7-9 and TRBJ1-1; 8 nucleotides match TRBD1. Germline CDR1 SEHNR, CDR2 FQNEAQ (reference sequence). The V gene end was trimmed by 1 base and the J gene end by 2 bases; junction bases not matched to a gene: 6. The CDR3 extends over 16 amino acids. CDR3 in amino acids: CASSLDETGANTEAFF. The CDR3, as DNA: TGTGCCAGCAGCTTAGATGAGACAGGGGCAAACACTGAAGCTTTCTTT. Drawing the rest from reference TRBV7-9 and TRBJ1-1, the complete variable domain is DTGVSQNPRHKITKRGQNVTFRCDPISEHNRLYWYRQTLGQGPEFLTYFQNEAQLEKSRLLSDRFSAERPKGSFSTLEIQRTEQGDSAMYLCASSLDETGANTEAFFGQGTRLTVV.

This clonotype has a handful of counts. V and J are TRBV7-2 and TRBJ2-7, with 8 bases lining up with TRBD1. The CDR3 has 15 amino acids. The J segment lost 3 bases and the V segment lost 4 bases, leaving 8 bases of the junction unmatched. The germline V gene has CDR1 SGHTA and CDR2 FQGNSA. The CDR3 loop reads CASSSLWTGIYEQYF. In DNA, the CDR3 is TGTGCCAGCAGCTCCCTATGGACAGGGATCTACGAGCAGTACTTC.

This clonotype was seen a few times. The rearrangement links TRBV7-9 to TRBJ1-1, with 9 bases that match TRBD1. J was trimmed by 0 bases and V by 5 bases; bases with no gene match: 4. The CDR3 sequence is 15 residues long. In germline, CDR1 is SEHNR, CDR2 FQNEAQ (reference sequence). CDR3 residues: CASSDWTGVNTEAFF. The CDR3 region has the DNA TGTGCCAGCAGCGACTGGACAGGGGTGAACACTGAAGCTTTCTTT.

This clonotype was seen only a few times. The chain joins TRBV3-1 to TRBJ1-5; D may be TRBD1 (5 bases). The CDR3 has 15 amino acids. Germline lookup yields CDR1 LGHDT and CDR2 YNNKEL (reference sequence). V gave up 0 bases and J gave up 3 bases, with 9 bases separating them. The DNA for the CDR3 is TGTGCCAGCAGCCAAGATGGGGCATACAATCAGCCCCAGCATTTT. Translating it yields CASSQDGAYNQPQHF.

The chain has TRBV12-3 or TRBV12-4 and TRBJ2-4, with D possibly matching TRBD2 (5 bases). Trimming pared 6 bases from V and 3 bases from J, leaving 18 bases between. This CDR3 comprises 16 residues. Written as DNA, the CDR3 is TGTGCCAGCAGCCTGAGGGAGAGAGGTGACAAAAACATTCAGTACTTC. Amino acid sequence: CASSLRERGDKNIQYF.

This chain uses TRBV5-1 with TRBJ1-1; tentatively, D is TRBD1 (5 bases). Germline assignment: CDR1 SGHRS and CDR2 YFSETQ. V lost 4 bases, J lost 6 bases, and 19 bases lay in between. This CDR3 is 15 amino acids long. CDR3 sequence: CASSVLTQGGAEAFF. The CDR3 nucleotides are TGCGCCAGCAGCGTATTGACTCAGGGTGGGGCTGAAGCTTTCTTT.

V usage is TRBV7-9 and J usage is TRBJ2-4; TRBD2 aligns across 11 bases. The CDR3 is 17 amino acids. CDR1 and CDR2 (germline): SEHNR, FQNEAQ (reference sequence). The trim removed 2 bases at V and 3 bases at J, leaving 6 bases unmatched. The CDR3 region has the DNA TGTGCCAGCAGCTTACCCGGGACTAGCGGAAACAAAAACATTCAGTACTTC. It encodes CASSLPGTSGNKNIQYF.

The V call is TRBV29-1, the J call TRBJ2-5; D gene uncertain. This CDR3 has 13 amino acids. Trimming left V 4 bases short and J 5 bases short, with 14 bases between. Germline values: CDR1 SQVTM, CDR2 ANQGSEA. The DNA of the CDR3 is TGCAGCGTTGGGGCGGTCGTAAGGGAGACCCAGTACTTC. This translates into CSVGAVVRETQYF.

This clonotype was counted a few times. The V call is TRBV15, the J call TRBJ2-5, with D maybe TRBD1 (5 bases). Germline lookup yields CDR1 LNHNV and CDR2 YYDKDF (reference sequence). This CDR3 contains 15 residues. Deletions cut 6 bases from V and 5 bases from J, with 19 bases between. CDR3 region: CATRDSAQGSETQYF. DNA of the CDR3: TGTGCCACCAGAGATTCCGCCCAGGGATCCGAGACCCAGTACTTC.

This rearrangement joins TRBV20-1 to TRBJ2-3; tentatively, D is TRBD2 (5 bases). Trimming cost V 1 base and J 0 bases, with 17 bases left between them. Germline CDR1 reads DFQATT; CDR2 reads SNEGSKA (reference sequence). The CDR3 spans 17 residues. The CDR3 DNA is TGCAGTGCTAGAGCCCTATTCGGGGAGCCTAGCACAGATACGCAGTATTTT. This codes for CSARALFGEPSTDTQYF.

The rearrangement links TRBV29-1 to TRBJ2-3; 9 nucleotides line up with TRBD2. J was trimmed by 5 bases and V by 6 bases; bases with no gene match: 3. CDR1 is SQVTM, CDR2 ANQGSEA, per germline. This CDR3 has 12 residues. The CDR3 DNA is TGCAGCGTCGTACTAGCGGGAGATACGCAGTATTTT. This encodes CSVVLAGDTQYF.

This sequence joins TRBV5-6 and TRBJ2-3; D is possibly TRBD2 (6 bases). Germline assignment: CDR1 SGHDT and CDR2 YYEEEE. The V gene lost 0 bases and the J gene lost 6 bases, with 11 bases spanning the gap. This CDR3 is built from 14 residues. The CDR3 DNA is TGTGCCAGCAGCTTGGCTATGGGACTGGATACGCAGTATTTT. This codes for CASSLAMGLDTQYF.